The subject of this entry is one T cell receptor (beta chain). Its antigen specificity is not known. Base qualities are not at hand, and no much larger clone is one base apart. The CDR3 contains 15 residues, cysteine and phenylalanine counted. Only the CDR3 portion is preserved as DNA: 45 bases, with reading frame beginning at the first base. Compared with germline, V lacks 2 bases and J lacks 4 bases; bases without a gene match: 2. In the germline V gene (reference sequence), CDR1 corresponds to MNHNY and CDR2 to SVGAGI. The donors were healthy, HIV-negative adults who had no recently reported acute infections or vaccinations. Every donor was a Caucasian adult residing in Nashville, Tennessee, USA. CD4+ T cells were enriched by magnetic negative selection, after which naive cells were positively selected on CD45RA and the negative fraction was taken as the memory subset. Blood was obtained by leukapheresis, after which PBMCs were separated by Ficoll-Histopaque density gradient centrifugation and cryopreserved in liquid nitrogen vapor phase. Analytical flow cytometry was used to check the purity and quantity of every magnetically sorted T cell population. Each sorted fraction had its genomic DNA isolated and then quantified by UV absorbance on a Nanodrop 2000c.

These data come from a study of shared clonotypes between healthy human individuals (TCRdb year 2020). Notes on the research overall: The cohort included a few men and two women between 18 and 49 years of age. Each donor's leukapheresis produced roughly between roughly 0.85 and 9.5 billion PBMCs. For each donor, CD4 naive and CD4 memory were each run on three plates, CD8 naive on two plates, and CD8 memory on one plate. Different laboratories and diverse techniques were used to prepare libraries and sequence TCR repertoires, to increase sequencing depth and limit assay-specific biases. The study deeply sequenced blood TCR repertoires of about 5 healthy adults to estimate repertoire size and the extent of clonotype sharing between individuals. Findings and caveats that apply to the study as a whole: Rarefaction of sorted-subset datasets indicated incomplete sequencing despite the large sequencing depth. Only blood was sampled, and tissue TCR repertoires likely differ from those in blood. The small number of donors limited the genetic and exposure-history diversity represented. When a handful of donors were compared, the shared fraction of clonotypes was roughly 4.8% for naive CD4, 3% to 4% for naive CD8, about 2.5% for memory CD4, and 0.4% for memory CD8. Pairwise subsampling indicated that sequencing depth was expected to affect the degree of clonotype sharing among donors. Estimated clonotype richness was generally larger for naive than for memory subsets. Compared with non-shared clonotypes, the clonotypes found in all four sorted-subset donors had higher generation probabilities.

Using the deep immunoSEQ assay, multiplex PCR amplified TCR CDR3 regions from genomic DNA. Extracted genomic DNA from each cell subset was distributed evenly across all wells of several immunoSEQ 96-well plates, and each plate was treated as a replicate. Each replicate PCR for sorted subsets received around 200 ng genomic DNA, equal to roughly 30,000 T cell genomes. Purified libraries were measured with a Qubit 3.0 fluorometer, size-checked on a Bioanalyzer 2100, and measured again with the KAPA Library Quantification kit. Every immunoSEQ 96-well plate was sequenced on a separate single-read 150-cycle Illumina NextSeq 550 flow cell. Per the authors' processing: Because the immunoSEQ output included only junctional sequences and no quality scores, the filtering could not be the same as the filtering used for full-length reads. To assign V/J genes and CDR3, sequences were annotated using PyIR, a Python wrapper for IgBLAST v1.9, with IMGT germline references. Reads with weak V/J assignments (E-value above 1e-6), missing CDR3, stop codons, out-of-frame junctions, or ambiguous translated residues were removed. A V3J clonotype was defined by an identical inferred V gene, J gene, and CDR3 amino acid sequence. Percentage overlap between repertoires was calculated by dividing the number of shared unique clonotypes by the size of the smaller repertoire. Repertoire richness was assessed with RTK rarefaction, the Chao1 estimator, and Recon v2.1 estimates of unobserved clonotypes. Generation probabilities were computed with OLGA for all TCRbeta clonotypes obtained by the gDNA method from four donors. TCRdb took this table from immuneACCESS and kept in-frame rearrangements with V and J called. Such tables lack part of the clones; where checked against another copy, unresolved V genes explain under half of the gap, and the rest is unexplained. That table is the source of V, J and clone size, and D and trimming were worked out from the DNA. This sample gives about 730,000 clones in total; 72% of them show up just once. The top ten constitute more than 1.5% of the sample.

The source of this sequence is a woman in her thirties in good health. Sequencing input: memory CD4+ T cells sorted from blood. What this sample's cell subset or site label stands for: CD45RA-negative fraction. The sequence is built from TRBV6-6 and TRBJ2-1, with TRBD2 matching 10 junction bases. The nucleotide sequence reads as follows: TGTGCCAGCAGTTACGATAGCGGGGGGTACAATGAGCAGTTCTTC. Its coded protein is CASSYDSGGYNEQFF.